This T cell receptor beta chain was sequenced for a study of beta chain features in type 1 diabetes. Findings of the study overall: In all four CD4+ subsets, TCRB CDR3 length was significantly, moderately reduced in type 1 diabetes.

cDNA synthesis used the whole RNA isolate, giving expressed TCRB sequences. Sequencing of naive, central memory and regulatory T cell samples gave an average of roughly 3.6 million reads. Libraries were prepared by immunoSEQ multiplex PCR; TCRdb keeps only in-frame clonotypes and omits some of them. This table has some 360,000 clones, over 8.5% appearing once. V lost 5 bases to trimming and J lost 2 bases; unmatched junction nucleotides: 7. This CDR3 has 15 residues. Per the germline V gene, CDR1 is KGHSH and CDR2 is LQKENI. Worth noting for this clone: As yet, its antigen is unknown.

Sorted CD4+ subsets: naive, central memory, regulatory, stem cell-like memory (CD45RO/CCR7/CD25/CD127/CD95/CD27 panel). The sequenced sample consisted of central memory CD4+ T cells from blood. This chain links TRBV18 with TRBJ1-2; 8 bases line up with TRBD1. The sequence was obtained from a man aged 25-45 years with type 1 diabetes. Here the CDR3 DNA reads TGTGCCAGCTCAGAACAGGGGACAGGCAACTATGGCTACACCTTC. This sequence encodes CASSEQGTGNYGYTF.